The rows below give T cell receptor beta chains drawn from one sample of a study of OX40 agonist ivuxolimab in advanced cancers. Sequencing used immunoSEQ multiplex PCR; TCRdb keeps in-frame clones, though not all of them. The sample lists about 32,000 clones; about 92% were seen once. Sample: CD4+ or CD8+ T cells sorted from blood, taken in a trial of the OX40 agonist ivuxolimab. Source of these receptors: an adult with an advanced solid tumor such as melanoma, head and neck, liver or kidney cancer. Both conserved end residues are part of each CDR3. The order of the fields is V gene, J gene, D gene, clone size, CDR3 DNA, CDR3 protein. D genes are given only for firm matches. Size is stated for part of the rows, as once, few or many counts, or as a class when the clone is expanded.

>TRBV5-6|TRBJ2-3|.|.
TGTGCCAGCAGCTTGGTTCGCAGGATTGGGACGGATACGCAGTATTTT
CASSLVRRIGTDTQYF
>TRBV1|TRBJ2-5|.|.
TGCACCAGCAGCAGCGGACTGGGCGGAGAGACCCAGTACTTC
CTSSSGLGGETQYF
>TRBV9|TRBJ1-2|TRBD1|.
TGTGCCAGCAACCCAGGGGGCGGTGGCTACACCTTC
CASNPGGGGYTF
>TRBV6-5|TRBJ2-7|.|.
TGTGCCAGCAGCAGTTTCTCGGGCGAGCAGTACTTC
CASSSFSGEQYF
>TRBV7-8|TRBJ2-7|.|.
TGTGCCAGCAGCTTGTCACACGAGCAGTACTTC
CASSLSHEQYF
>TRBV19|TRBJ1-5|.|.
TGTGCCAGTAGTATAAGGGCCAGTCAGCCCCAGCATTTT
CASSIRASQPQHF
>TRBV7-9|TRBJ1-4|.|.
TGTGCCAGCGGCGGGGGGTCCGGGGGTGAAAAACTGTTTTTT
CASGGGSGGEKLFF
>TRBV28|TRBJ2-7|TRBD1|once
TGTGCCAGCAGTCAGGGGGCTTCCTACGAGCAGTACTTC
CASSQGASYEQYF
>TRBV19|TRBJ2-1|TRBD2|.
TGTGCCAGTAGTATATTTGGGACTAGCGTTAACGAGCAGTTCTTC
CASSIFGTSVNEQFF
>TRBV9|TRBJ1-1|.|.
TGTGCCAGCAGCCCACTCCTTTCCACCTATGAAGCTTTCTTT
CASSPLLSTYEAFF
>TRBV7-9|TRBJ2-3|.|.
TGTGCCAGCAGCTCCCCGACCGAGCAGGCAGATACGCAGTATTTT
CASSSPTEQADTQYF
>TRBV18|TRBJ2-1|.|.
TGTGCCAGCTCACCACCGGACGACAATGAGCAGTTCTTC
CASSPPDDNEQFF
>TRBV29-1|TRBJ2-7|.|.
TGCAGCGTTGGGCAGCCATACGAGCAGTACTTC
CSVGQPYEQYF
>TRBV7-9|TRBJ1-5|TRBD1|.
TGTGCCAGCAGCAGACAGGGGGCGAATCAGCCCCAGCATTTT
CASSRQGANQPQHF
>TRBV9|TRBJ1-2|.|.
TGTGCCAGCAGCTCCGGGGCAGGGTATGGCTACACCTTC
CASSSGAGYGYTF
>TRBV28|TRBJ1-1|.|once
TGTGCCAGCAGTCCTCAGGACCTGAACACTGAAGCTTTCTTT
CASSPQDLNTEAFF
>TRBV4-2|TRBJ2-7|.|.
TGTGCCAGCAGCCAAGACAGGGGAACCTCCTACGAGCAGTACTTC
CASSQDRGTSYEQYF
>TRBV6-5|TRBJ1-1|.|.
TGTGCCAGCAGTCTAGGTAGCGGGGCCGGCACTGAAGCTTTCTTT
CASSLGSGAGTEAFF
>TRBV30|TRBJ1-3|.|.
TGTGCCTGGAGTGTGGTCCTCTCTGGAAACACCATATATTTT
CAWSVVLSGNTIYF
>TRBV28|TRBJ1-2|TRBD1|.
TGTGCCAGCAACCCCTGGGACAGGGGGTCGGCTAACTATGGCTACACCTTC
CASNPWDRGSANYGYTF
>TRBV9|TRBJ1-1|.|.
TGTGCCAGCAGCGTCGATGGACAGAACTTCGAAGCTTTCTTT
CASSVDGQNFEAFF
>TRBV15|TRBJ2-7|.|.
TGTGCCACCAGCAGCTTCGGGTCCTACGAGCAGTACTTC
CATSSFGSYEQYF
>TRBV7-8|TRBJ1-2|.|.
TGTGCCAGCAGCTTAGATCGGGGTTTAGGTTTCTATGGCTACACCTTC
CASSLDRGLGFYGYTF
>TRBV13|TRBJ2-7|TRBD2|.
TGTGCCAGCAGCTTAGCGGTCCCGGGACTAGCGAGCGGACTTACCTACGAGCAGTACTTC
CASSLAVPGLASGLTYEQYF
>TRBV27|TRBJ2-7|TRBD2|.
TGTGCCAGCTCGCCTGGGCTAGCGGGGCACGAGCAGTACTTC
CASSPGLAGHEQYF
>TRBV6-5|TRBJ2-5|.|.
TGTGCCAGCAGTCCAAGGGGCAGACAAGAGACCCAGTACTTC
CASSPRGRQETQYF
>TRBV28|TRBJ1-6|TRBD1|once
TGTGCCAGCAGGGAGGGGGACAGCTCCTATAATTCACCCCTCCACTTT
CASREGDSSYNSPLHF
>TRBV29-1|TRBJ2-7|TRBD2|once
TGCAGCGCCTCGGGGGGGATAACCTACGAGCAGTACTTC
CSASGGITYEQYF
>TRBV30|TRBJ2-1|.|.
TGTGCCTGGCGGGACTCCCTGGCGGATGAGCAGTTCTTC
CAWRDSLADEQFF
>TRBV11-2|TRBJ2-3|.|.
TGTGCCAGCAGCCTTGGGGACGTTTCTAGCACAGATACGCAGTATTTT
CASSLGDVSSTDTQYF
>TRBV6-5|TRBJ2-7|.|.
TGTGCCAGCGGGGTACGCGAGCAGTACTTC
CASGVREQYF
>TRBV13|TRBJ2-3|.|.
TGTGCCAGCAGCTCCAAAGTTGGCAGGGGAGATACGCAGTATTTT
CASSSKVGRGDTQYF
>TRBV11-2|TRBJ2-3|.|medium-sized
TGTGCCAGCAGCTTAATGACAGATACGCAGTATTTT
CASSLMTDTQYF
>TRBV7-9|TRBJ2-7|TRBD2|.
TGTGCCAGCAGCTTAAGCGGGGGGGCACGGGAGCAGTACTTC
CASSLSGGAREQYF
>TRBV28|TRBJ1-5|.|.
TGTGCCAGCAGTACACTCAATCAGCCCCAGCATTTT
CASSTLNQPQHF
>TRBV27|TRBJ2-1|TRBD1|.
TGTGCCAGCAGTTCCCTGACAGGGGGCGCTTGGCCCGTCTACAATGAGCAGTTCTTC
CASSSLTGGAWPVYNEQFF
>TRBV7-2|TRBJ2-7|.|.
TGTGCCCCCGTCCAGCAGTACTTC
CAPVQQYF
>TRBV27|TRBJ2-7|TRBD2|.
TGTGCCAGCAGAGTTAGCGGGGTGAACGAGCAGTACTTC
CASRVSGVNEQYF
>TRBV7-3|TRBJ2-1|.|.
TGTGCCAGCAGCTTAGAAGGGGAGCAGTTCTTC
CASSLEGEQFF
>TRBV27|TRBJ1-3|TRBD1|.
TGTGCCAGCAGTTCTTCCGGGACAGGGTATTTTGGCACCATATATTTT
CASSSSGTGYFGTIYF
>TRBV4-1|TRBJ2-7|.|.
TGCGCCAGCAGCCGAGACTACGAGCAGTACTTC
CASSRDYEQYF
>TRBV13|TRBJ1-5|.|.
TGTGCCAGCAGCTTAGGTCAGGGCGGGAATCAGCCCCAGCATTTT
CASSLGQGGNQPQHF
>TRBV30|TRBJ2-1|.|.
TGTGCCTGGATGGCTGGGAATGAGCAGTTCTTC
CAWMAGNEQFF
>TRBV10-3|TRBJ2-7|.|.
TGTGCCATCAGTGAGGCCAGGGGGGGACTCCACGAGCAGTACTTC
CAISEARGGLHEQYF